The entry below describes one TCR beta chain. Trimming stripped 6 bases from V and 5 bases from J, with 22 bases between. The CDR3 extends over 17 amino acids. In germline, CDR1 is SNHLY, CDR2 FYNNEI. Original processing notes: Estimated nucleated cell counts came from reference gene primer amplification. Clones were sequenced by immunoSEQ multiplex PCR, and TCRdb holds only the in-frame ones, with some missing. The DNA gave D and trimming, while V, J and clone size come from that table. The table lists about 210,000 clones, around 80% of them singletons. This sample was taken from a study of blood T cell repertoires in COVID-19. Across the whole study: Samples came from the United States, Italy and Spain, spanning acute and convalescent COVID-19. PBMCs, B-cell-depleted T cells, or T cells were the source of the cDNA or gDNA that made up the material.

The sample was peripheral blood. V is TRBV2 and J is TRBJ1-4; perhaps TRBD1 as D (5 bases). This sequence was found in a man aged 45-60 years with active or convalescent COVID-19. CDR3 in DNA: TGTGCCAGCAGAGGAGGGTCAGGGAAGGGTTTAAATGAAAAACTGTTTTTT. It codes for CASRGGSGKGLNEKLFF.